This T cell receptor (beta chain) originates from a study of T cells after yellow fever vaccination. Broader study findings: Reappearance after the booster was seen for most primary-vaccination clones, at 95% to 96% CD4 and around 90% CD8.

This clonotype was counted ten times or more. Its target is unknown. The CDR3 has 15 amino acids. V lost 3 bases and J lost 4, with 12 bases in between. They built TCR cDNA with 5'RACE template switching, a step that put in a universal primer site and UMIs. One entry per CDR3 protein, called by TCRdb with MiXCR from the 5' RACE reads. The sample lists some 110,000 distinct CDR3 sequences, 5.5% to 8% occurring once. Sequenced here: CD4+ T cells sorted from PBMCs, sampled about 41 days after the first yellow fever vaccination. The chain combines TRBV12-3 or TRBV12-4 with TRBJ2-2; D perhaps matches TRBD1 (5 bases). This clonotype was sampled from a man in his late teens or twenties who received the YFV17D yellow fever vaccine. CDR3 coding DNA: TGTGCCAGCAGTTTCCAGGGAACTGGCACCGGGGAGCTGTTTTTT. Protein product: CASSFQGTGTGELFF.